These 24 T cell receptor beta chains share one sample of origin, sequenced in a study of control samples from healthy donors and cancer patients. Assay used: immunoSEQ multiplex PCR; TCRdb lists only in-frame clones, some missing. This sample has approximately 180,000 clones, with roughly 94% found just once. Sequenced input: blood. These receptors all come from a woman aged 18 to 35 in good health.

This clone occurred once. V and J are TRBV6-1 and TRBJ1-2, with D possibly TRBD1 on 5 matching bases. V was pared by 2 bases and J by 2 bases, with 15 bases between. The length of the CDR3 is 16 residues. Germline V gene sequence: CDR1 MNHNS, CDR2 SASEGT. This chain's CDR3 is CASSEIVTGPNYGYTF. CDR3 nucleotide sequence: TGTGCCAGCAGTGAAATCGTAACGGGACCCAACTATGGCTACACCTTC.

J is TRBJ1-2 and V is TRBV5-6; D gene ambiguous. V lost 4 bases and J lost 6, with 7 bases in between. The CDR3 consists of 11 residues. CDR1 is SGHDT and CDR2 is YYEEEE in the germline V gene. DNA of the CDR3: TGTGCCAGCAGCCTGACTGATGGCTACACCTTC. Translated: CASSLTDGYTF.

The V gene is TRBV11-3, the J gene TRBJ1-1, with 7 bases aligning to TRBD1. Germline CDR1 SGHNT, CDR2 YENEEA. V trimming: 5 bases; J trimming: 6 bases; junction bases outside the gene matches: 9. CDR3 length equals 14 residues. CDR3 nucleotides: TGTGCCAGCAGCGTGTCTCAGGGGGAACCTGAAGCTTTCTTT. Translated, it gives CASSVSQGEPEAFF.

The V and J genes are TRBV27 and TRBJ1-2; 7 bases align to TRBD1. The CDR3 sequence is 15 residues long. V shed 2 bases and J 1 base; nucleotides not matched to a gene: 4. Germline CDR1 reads MNHEY; CDR2 reads SMNVEV (reference sequence). Here the CDR3 reads CASSLAGGLNYGYTF. CDR3 sequence (DNA): TGTGCCAGCAGTTTAGCAGGGGGGCTTAACTATGGCTACACCTTC.

The chain is built from TRBV14 and TRBJ2-3; the D is unclear. The germline V and J ends were trimmed by 10 bases and 1 base, with 12 bases remaining between them. There are 13 residues in the CDR3. CDR1 is SGHDN, CDR2 FVKESK, per germline. CDR3 DNA: TGTGCCACCAGTAAACTTGGCACAGATACGCAGTATTTT. It encodes CATSKLGTDTQYF.

The chain couples TRBV12-3 or TRBV12-4 to TRBJ1-1; no definite D call. The CDR3 sequence is 9 residues long. Trimming removed 8 bases at V and 4 bases at J, with 2 bases between. CDR3 protein: CASGTEAFF. DNA for the CDR3: TGTGCCAGCGGCACTGAAGCTTTCTTT.

The chain combines TRBV12-3 or TRBV12-4 with TRBJ1-1; D is unresolved. The V end lost 3 bases, the J end lost 2 bases, and 7 bases lay between the germline ends. The CDR3 totals 13 residues. For the CDR3, the DNA is TGTGCCAGCAGTTTGGGCAGCAACACTGAAGCTTTCTTT. Protein: CASSLGSNTEAFF.

This chain links TRBV27 with TRBJ2-5; TRBD1 matches at 7 bases. CDR1 is MNHEY, CDR2 SMNVEV, per germline (reference sequence). This CDR3 region has 15 residues. V lost 5 bases and J lost 5; bases outside the gene matches: 11. CDR3 region: CASSALDRVGETQYF. In DNA form, the CDR3 reads TGTGCCAGCAGTGCGCTCGACAGGGTAGGGGAGACCCAGTACTTC.

The chain uses TRBV18 and TRBJ1-4, with D perhaps matching TRBD1 (6 bases). Trimming cost V 5 bases and J 8 bases, with 12 bases left between them. The germline CDR1 and CDR2 sequences are KGHSH and LQKENI. CDR3 size: 13 residues. CDR3 in amino acids: CASSEQGLEKLFF. The CDR3 DNA reads as TGTGCCAGCTCAGAACAGGGTTTGGAAAAACTGTTTTTT.

The chain uses TRBV4-1 and TRBJ1-2; no clear D. Trimming stripped 0 bases from V and 2 bases from J, with 7 bases between. The V gene's germline CDR1 is MGHRA and CDR2 YSYEKL. The CDR3 totals 14 residues. CDR3 nucleotide sequence: TGCGCCAGCAGCCAAGAGACGCAGAACTATGGCTACACCTTC. It yields the protein CASSQETQNYGYTF.

The chain links TRBV27 to TRBJ2-2; TRBD1 matches at 7 bases. The CDR3 is 15 residues long. From germline, CDR1 is MNHEY and CDR2 SMNVEV (reference sequence). V was pared by 3 bases and J by 6 bases, with 7 bases of the junction left unmatched. The CDR3 bases are TGTGCCAGCAGTTTTAGAGGGGGCGTCGCCGGGGAGCTGTTTTTT. Protein sequence: CASSFRGGVAGELFF.

The chain couples TRBV27 to TRBJ2-5; weak D call: TRBD1 (7 bases). This CDR3 comprises 15 residues. CDR1 and CDR2 (germline): MNHEY, SMNVEV (reference sequence). Trimming left V 6 bases short and J 5 bases short, with 19 bases between. In nucleotides, the CDR3 is TGTGCCAGCAGACAGACAGGGAGGTTGCAGGAGACCCAGTACTTC. This gives the protein CASRQTGRLQETQYF.

V and J are TRBV7-2 and TRBJ2-3; 7 nucleotides line up with TRBD2. Germline V lookup: CDR1 SGHTA, CDR2 FQGNSA. The V and J ends lost 1 base and 0 bases, in that order; junction bases with no gene match: 7. CDR3 length equals 17 residues. The CDR3 here is CASSLEQRGASTDTQYF. In DNA, the CDR3 is TGTGCCAGCAGCTTAGAGCAGCGGGGAGCTAGCACAGATACGCAGTATTTT.

This clone was seen a single time. Here the CDR3 reads CASTIAGVYPDTQYF. The CDR3 bases are TGTGCCAGCACTATAGCGGGAGTCTACCCAGATACGCAGTATTTT. V gene TRBV2 combines with J gene TRBJ2-3; 9 bases line up with TRBD2. Germline CDR1 is SNHLY and CDR2 is FYNNEI. The J segment lost 4 bases and the V segment lost 7 bases, leaving 9 bases of the junction unmatched. There are 15 residues in the CDR3. Based on the CDR3 plus reference TRBV2 and TRBJ2-3, the full variable domain is EPEVTQTPSHQVTQMGQEVILRCVPISNHLYFYWYRQILGQKVEFLVSFYNNEISEKSEIFDDQFSVERPDGSNFTLKIRSTKLEDSAMYFCASTIAGVYPDTQYFGPGTRLTVL.

The chain recombines TRBV7-6 with TRBJ2-3; 10 bases line up with TRBD2. Germline V gene data show CDR1 as SGHVS and CDR2 as FNYEAQ. The CDR3 is 15 residues long. V trimming: 2 bases; J trimming: 3 bases; junction bases outside the gene matches: 2. CDR3 DNA sequence: TGTGCCAGCAGCTTAAGCGGGAGGGGGACAGATACGCAGTATTTT. Its protein is CASSLSGRGTDTQYF.

Only one count was recorded for this clone. The chain has TRBV15 and TRBJ2-3; D gene unclear. V was trimmed by 6 bases and J by 6 bases, leaving 7 bases between them. CDR1 is LNHNV and CDR2 is YYDKDF in the germline V gene (reference sequence). This CDR3 spans 11 amino acids. The DNA of the CDR3 is TGTGCCACCAGTAGGTGGGATACGCAGTATTTT. It encodes CATSRWDTQYF. Based on the CDR3 plus reference TRBV15 and TRBJ2-3, the full variable domain is DAMVIQNPRYQVTQFGKPVTLSCSQTLNHNVMYWYQQKSSQAPKLLFHYYDKDFNNEADTPDNFQSRRPNTSFCFLDIRSPGLGDTAMYLCATSRWDTQYFGPGTRLTVL.

The chain recombines TRBV4-2 with TRBJ1-2; D is uncertain. The CDR3 runs 11 residues. V lost 8 bases and J lost 8, with 12 bases in between. Germline CDR1 and CDR2: LGHNA and YNFKEQ. The CDR3 loop reads CASGEVGGYTF. CDR3 sequence (DNA): TGTGCCAGCGGCGAGGTAGGAGGCTACACCTTC.

The chain is built from TRBV4-3 and TRBJ2-3; D possibly corresponds to TRBD1 (6 bases). CDR3 length: 13 residues. The germline gives CDR1 LGHNA, CDR2 YSLEER. Trimming removed 0 bases from V and 8 bases from J, with 9 bases in between. The CDR3 protein is CASSQDQGSTQYF. CDR3 bases: TGCGCCAGCAGCCAAGACCAGGGGAGTACGCAGTATTTT.

This sequence joins TRBV24-1 and TRBJ1-5, with 7 bases lining up with TRBD1. The CDR3 totals 18 residues. The V segment lost 2 bases and the J segment 0 bases; nucleotides outside the gene matches: 9. From germline, CDR1 is KGHDR and CDR2 SFDVKD. DNA of the CDR3: TGTGCCACCAGTGATTCCAACCCGGGACAGTATAGCAATCAGCCCCAGCATTTT. It translates to CATSDSNPGQYSNQPQHF.

This rearrangement joins TRBV6-4 to TRBJ1-5; 10 nucleotides line up with TRBD1. With 8 bases clipped from V and 1 base from J, the junction kept 17 bases outside the gene matches. The germline V gene has CDR1 MRHNA and CDR2 SNTAGT. This CDR3 is 19 amino acids long. The CDR3 DNA reads TGTGCCAGCGAGCTCATCAGGACAGGGGGGGTTTCGAGCAATCAGCCCCAGCATTTT. It is translated as CASELIRTGGVSSNQPQHF.

The CDR3 loop reads CATSDFSMTDLNEQFF. Here the CDR3 DNA reads TGTGCCACCAGTGATTTCTCTATGACGGATCTCAATGAGCAGTTCTTC. V usage is TRBV24-1 and J usage is TRBJ2-1; D is unresolved. Germline assignment: CDR1 KGHDR and CDR2 SFDVKD. Trimming shortened V by 1 base and J by 6 bases, and 15 bases separated the two germline ends. The CDR3 loop spans 16 amino acids.

In its sample, this clone was seen once. The genes are TRBV9 and TRBJ1-4; D ambiguous. V was shortened by 3 bases and J by 7 bases, with 13 bases between the two germline ends. The germline CDR1 and CDR2 sequences are SGDLS and YYNGEE. This CDR3 contains 14 residues. CDR3 region: CASSAGSVSEKLFF. The DNA of the CDR3 is TGTGCCAGCAGCGCTGGGTCAGTAAGTGAAAAACTGTTTTTT.

The genes are TRBV5-6 and TRBJ2-7; D is possibly TRBD2 (6 bases). CDR3 length equals 15 residues. Trimming left V 3 bases short and J 0 bases short, with 13 bases between. The germline V gene encodes CDR1 SGHDT and CDR2 YYEEEE. In DNA, the CDR3 is TGTGCCAGCAGCTCGGGACTTTACAACTCCTACGAGCAGTACTTC. Its translation: CASSSGLYNSYEQYF.

The chain has TRBV18 and TRBJ2-7; perhaps D is TRBD1 or TRBD2 (5 bases each). From germline, CDR1 is KGHSH and CDR2 LQKENI. With 3 bases removed from V and 7 bases from J, the gap between germline ends came to 10 bases. This CDR3 is 12 amino acids long. The CDR3: CASSPGAGEQYF. The CDR3 DNA follows: TGTGCCAGCTCACCCGGGGCAGGTGAGCAGTACTTC. The variable domain in full, completed from reference TRBV18 and TRBJ2-7, reads NAGVMQNPRHLVRRRGQEARLRCSPMKGHSHVYWYRQLPEEGLKFMVYLQKENIIDESGMPKERFSAEFPKEGPSILRIQQVVRGDSAAYFCASSPGAGEQYFGPGTRLTVT.